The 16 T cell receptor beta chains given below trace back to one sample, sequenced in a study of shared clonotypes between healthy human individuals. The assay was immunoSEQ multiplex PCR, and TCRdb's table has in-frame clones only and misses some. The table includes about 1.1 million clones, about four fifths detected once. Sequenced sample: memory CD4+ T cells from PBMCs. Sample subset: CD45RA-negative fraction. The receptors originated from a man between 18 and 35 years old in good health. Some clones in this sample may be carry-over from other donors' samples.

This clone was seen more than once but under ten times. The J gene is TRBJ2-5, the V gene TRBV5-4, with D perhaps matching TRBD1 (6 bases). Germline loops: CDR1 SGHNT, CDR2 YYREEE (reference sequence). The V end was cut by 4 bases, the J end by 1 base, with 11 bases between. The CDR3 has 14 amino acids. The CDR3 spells CASSLRGGQETQYF. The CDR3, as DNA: TGTGCCAGCAGCCTAAGAGGGGGCCAAGAGACCCAGTACTTC.

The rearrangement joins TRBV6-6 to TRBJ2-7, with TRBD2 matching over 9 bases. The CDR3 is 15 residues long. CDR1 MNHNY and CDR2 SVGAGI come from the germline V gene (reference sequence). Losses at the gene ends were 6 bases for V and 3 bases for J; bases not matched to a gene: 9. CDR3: CASSPLAGEIYEQYF. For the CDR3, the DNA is TGTGCCAGCAGCCCCTTAGCGGGAGAAATCTACGAGCAGTACTTC.

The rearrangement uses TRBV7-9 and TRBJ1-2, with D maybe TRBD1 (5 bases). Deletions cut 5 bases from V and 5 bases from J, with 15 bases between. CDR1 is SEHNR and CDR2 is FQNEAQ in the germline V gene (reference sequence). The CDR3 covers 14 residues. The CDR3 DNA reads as TGTGCCAGCAGCCCCCAGGGCAGGGAATATGGCTACACCTTC. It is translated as CASSPQGREYGYTF.

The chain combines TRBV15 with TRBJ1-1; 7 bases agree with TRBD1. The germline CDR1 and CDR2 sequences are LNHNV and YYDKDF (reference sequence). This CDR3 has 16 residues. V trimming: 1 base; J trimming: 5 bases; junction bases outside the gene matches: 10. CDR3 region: CATSRGTRGLGTEAFF. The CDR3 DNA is TGTGCCACCAGCAGAGGAACAAGGGGGCTGGGTACTGAAGCTTTCTTT. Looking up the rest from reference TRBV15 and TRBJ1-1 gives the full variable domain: DAMVIQNPRYQVTQFGKPVTLSCSQTLNHNVMYWYQQKSSQAPKLLFHYYDKDFNNEADTPDNFQSRRPNTSFCFLDIRSPGLGDTAMYLCATSRGTRGLGTEAFFGQGTRLTVV.

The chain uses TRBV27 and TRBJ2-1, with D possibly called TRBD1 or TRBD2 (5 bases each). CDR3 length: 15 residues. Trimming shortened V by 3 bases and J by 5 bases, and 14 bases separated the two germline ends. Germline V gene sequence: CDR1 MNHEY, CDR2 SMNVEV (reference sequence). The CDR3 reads CASSFGTALNNEQFF. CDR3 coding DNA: TGTGCCAGCAGTTTCGGGACGGCCCTGAACAATGAGCAGTTCTTC.

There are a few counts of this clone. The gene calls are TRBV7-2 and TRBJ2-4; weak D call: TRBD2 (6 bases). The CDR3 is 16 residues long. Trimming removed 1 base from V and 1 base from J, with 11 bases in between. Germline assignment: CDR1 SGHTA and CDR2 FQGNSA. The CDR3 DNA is TGTGCCAGCAGCTTAGGCGGGGCCCGGGCCAAAAACATTCAGTACTTC. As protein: CASSLGGARAKNIQYF.

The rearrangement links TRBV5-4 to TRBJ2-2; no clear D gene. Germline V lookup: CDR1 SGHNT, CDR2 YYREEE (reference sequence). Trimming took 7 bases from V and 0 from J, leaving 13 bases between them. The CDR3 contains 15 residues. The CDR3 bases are TGTGCCAGCGGCCAACTGGAGACGAACACCGGGGAGCTGTTTTTT. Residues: CASGQLETNTGELFF.

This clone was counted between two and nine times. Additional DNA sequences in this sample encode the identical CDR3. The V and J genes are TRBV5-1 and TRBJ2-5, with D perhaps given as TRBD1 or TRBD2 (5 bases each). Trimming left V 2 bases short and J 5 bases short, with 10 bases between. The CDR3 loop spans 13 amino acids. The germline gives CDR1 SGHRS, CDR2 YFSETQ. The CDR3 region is CASSFGGRETQYF. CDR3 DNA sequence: TGCGCCAGCAGCTTTGGGGGTAGGGAGACCCAGTACTTC.

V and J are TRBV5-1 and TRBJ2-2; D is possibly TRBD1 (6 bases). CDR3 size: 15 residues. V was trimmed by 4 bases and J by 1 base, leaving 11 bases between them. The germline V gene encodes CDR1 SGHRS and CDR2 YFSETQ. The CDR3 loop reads CASSRDTLNTGELFF. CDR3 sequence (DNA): TGCGCCAGCAGCCGGGACACCCTGAACACCGGGGAGCTGTTTTTT.

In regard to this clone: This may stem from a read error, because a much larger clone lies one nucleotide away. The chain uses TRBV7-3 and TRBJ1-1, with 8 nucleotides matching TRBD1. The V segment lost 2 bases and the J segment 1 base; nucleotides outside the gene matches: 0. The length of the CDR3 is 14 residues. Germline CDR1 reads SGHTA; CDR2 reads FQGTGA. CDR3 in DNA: TGTGCCAGCAGCTTACAGGGGGCGAACACTGAAGCTTTCTTT. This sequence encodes CASSLQGANTEAFF. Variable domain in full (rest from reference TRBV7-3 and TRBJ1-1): GAGVSQTPSNKVTEKGKYVELRCDPISGHTALYWYRQSLGQGPEFLIYFQGTGAADDSGLPNDRFFAVRPEGSVSTLKIQRTERGDSAVYLCASSLQGANTEAFFGQGTRLTVV.

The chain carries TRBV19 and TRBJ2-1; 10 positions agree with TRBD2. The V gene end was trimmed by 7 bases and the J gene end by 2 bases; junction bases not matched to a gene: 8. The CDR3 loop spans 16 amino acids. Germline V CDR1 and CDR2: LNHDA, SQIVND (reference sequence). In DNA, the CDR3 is TGTGCCAGTAAACGGACTAGCGGAGACCCCTACAATGAGCAGTTCTTC. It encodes CASKRTSGDPYNEQFF.

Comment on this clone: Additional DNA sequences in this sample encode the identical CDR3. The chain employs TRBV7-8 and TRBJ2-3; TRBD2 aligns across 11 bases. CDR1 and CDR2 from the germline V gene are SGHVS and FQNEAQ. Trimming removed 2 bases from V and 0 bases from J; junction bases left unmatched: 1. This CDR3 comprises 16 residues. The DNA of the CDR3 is TGTGCCAGCAGCTTACGGACTAGCGGGAGCACAGATACGCAGTATTTT. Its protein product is CASSLRTSGSTDTQYF.

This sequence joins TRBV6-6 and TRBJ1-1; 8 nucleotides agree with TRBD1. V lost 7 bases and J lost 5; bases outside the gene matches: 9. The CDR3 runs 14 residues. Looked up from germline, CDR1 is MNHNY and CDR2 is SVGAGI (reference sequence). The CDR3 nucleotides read TGTGCCAGCATTCCACAGGGGGTCAGGACTGAAGCTTTCTTT. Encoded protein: CASIPQGVRTEAFF.

The CDR3 nucleotides read TGTGCCATTACGGACAGGGGGACAGATACGCAGTATTTT. Its translation is CAITDRGTDTQYF. This chain uses TRBV28 with TRBJ2-3; 10 nucleotides line up with TRBD1. The trim removed 10 bases at V and 3 bases at J, leaving 4 bases unmatched. This CDR3 is 13 amino acids long. Per the germline V gene, CDR1 is MDHEN and CDR2 is SYDVKM. The whole variable domain, remainder taken from reference TRBV28 and TRBJ2-3, is DVKVTQSSRYLVKRTGEKVFLECVQDMDHENMFWYRQDPGLGLRLIYFSYDVKMKEKGDIPEGYSVSREKKERFSLILESASTNQTSMYLCAITDRGTDTQYFGPGTRLTVL.

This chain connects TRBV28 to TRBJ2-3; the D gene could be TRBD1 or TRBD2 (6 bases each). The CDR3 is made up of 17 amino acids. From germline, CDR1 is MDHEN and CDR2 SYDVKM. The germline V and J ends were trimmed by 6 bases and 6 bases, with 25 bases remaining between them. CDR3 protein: CASSIPKGERGRDTQYF. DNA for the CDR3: TGTGCCAGCAGCATCCCAAAGGGGGAGAGAGGGAGGGATACGCAGTATTTT.

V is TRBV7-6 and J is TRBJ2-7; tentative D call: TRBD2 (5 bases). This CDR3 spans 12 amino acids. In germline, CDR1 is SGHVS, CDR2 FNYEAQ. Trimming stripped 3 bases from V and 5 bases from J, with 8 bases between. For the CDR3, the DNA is TGTGCCAGCAGCTTTCGGGATAACGAGCAGTACTTC. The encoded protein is CASSFRDNEQYF.